This T cell receptor (beta chain) was sequenced for a study of cytomegalovirus exposure and HLA in healthy donors. The CDR3 is made up of 18 amino acids. Unmatched junction bases numbered 7, after V lost 1 base and J lost 0 bases. Germline V gene lookup returns CDR1 SGHRS and CDR2 YFSETQ. The primer mix had 60 Vbeta and 13 Jbeta primers. Measured with immunoSEQ multiplex PCR; TCRdb has only the in-frame clones, and not every one. Its listing shows about 140,000 clones. This clonotype was obtained from a male donor in good health and CMV-seronegative. The material sequenced was PBMCs. This chain joins TRBV5-1 and TRBJ1-1, with 12 nucleotides matching TRBD1. CDR3 region: CASSLSRGTGGVNTEAFF. The DNA of the CDR3 is TGCGCCAGCAGCTTGTCCCGAGGGACAGGGGGCGTGAACACTGAAGCTTTCTTT.